The clone carrying this TCR beta chain was observed many times. Its antigen remains unknown. The sample is drawn from a study of T cell repertoires in cytomegalovirus infection. TCRdb re-called the reads through MiXCR, storing one row per CDR3 protein. Of 630,000 or so distinct CDR3 sequences in the sample, roughly 24% were seen once. Whole-study results and caveats: There were HLA-C-restricted CMV-specific TCR beta clonotypes dominating the ex vivo response.

Sequencing was done on a sample of CD8+ T cells from PBMCs. This TCR was recovered from a human donor in good health (CMV status not recorded). Some clones in this sample may be carry-over from other donors' samples.

CDR3 protein: CASSELAGYQETQYF. In DNA, the CDR3 is TGCGCCAGCAGTGAGTTAGCGGGGTACCAAGAGACCCAGTACTTC. The chain has TRBV10-1 and TRBJ2-5; 8 bases line up with TRBD2. Unmatched junction bases numbered 1, after V lost 1 base and J lost 0 bases. The CDR3 covers 15 residues. Germline CDR1 is WNHNN and CDR2 is SYGVQD (reference sequence).